The clone carrying this T cell receptor (beta chain) was recorded once. Its antigen is undetermined. The CDR3 loop spans 15 amino acids. The V gene lost 0 bases and the J gene lost 1 base, with 10 bases spanning the gap. CDR1 and CDR2 from the germline V gene are SGHDN and FVKESK. This sample was included in a study of blood T cells in healthy people across ages. Regarding the study as a whole: With naive T cell percentage, TCR beta diversity showed a strong correlation.

A second PCR of 7 to 11 cycles used a sample-barcoded 5' primer and a J-beta primer mix. TCRdb re-called the 5' RACE reads with MiXCR, one entry per CDR3 protein. The sample has 1.5 million to 2 million distinct CDR3 sequences; 49% are singletons. This chain connects TRBV14 to TRBJ2-7; no clear D gene. Sequenced: blood. This TCR derives from a woman in her thirties or forties in good health. The CDR3 spells CASSQDRWRSYEQYF. CDR3 coding DNA: TGTGCCAGCAGCCAAGATCGGTGGAGATCCTACGAGCAGTACTTC.